These 26 T cell receptor beta chains were sequenced from one sample in a study of T cells in Graves' hyperthyroidism and ophthalmopathy (dated by TCRdb to about 2019). Libraries were built with multiplex PCR. Sequencing instrument: Illumina HiSeq 2000. TCR beta CDR3 regions were amplified from RNA transcripts. For the first round of RT-PCR on the TCR CDR3, the HTBI primer set was used together with the Qiagen OneStep RT-PCR kit. TCRdb handled the public reads itself, with Q25 trimming in fastp and clone calling in MiXCR, and kept productive beta chains. Rows merge per CDR3 protein into single entries with the most common DNA and genes. The sample records some 620,000 distinct CDR3 sequences, roughly 16% of which are singletons. The ten largest make up approximately 3.9% of the sample. The sample was blood. The receptors stem from a woman in her 30s with Graves' hyperthyroidism.

This clonotype was picked up many times. V and J are TRBV5-6 and TRBJ2-3; 7 bases are shared with TRBD1. Trimming cost V 2 bases and J 2 bases; bases outside gene matches: 5. This CDR3 spans 15 amino acids. Germline V gene lookup returns CDR1 SGHDT and CDR2 YYEEEE. The chain's CDR3 is CASSLDRAFTDTQYF. In DNA form, the CDR3 reads TGTGCCAGCAGCTTAGACAGGGCGTTCACAGATACGCAGTATTTT.

This clonotype was counted between two and nine times. The chain is built from TRBV7-9 and TRBJ1-2; D is unclear. The CDR3 is made up of 15 amino acids. Trimming stripped 0 bases from V and 3 bases from J, with 11 bases between. Germline CDR1 is SEHNR and CDR2 is FQNEAQ (reference sequence). CDR3 nucleotide sequence: TGTGCCAGCAGCTTAGCGAAGGGAGCAGACTATGGCTACACCTTC. Translating it yields CASSLAKGADYGYTF.

The genes are TRBV12-3 or TRBV12-4 and TRBJ1-3; tentative D call: TRBD1 (5 bases). The CDR3 is 14 residues long. Trimming cost V 7 bases and J 1 base, with 11 bases left between them. The chain's CDR3 is CASTLWGSGNTIYF. The CDR3 coding sequence is TGTGCCAGCACCCTTTGGGGGTCTGGAAACACCATATATTTT.

The sample holds many counts of this clonotype. V and J are TRBV7-2 and TRBJ2-7; 8 positions match TRBD2. J gave up 2 bases and V 1 base, and 7 bases lay outside the gene matches. CDR1 and CDR2 (germline): SGHTA, FQGNSA. This CDR3 is built from 16 residues. The CDR3 region is CASSLGVAGTTYEQYF. In DNA, the CDR3 is TGTGCCAGCAGCTTAGGGGTAGCGGGAACTACCTACGAGCAGTACTTC.

This clonotype was counted many times. The rearrangement uses TRBV10-3 and TRBJ2-1, with a possible D match to TRBD2 (6 bases). CDR1 is ENHRY, CDR2 SYGVKD, per germline. V lost 8 bases and J lost 1, with 15 bases in between. This CDR3 has 15 amino acids. CDR3: CAISEGGGSYNEQFF. The CDR3 DNA is TGTGCCATCTCGGAGGGAGGTGGGTCCTACAATGAGCAGTTCTTC.

At least ten counts were recorded for this clonotype. The rearrangement links TRBV7-8 to TRBJ2-3; 12 positions agree with TRBD2. The V gene's germline CDR1 is SGHVS and CDR2 FQNEAQ. The CDR3 loop spans 18 amino acids. V gave up 3 bases and J gave up 3 bases; unmatched junction bases: 10. The CDR3 DNA is TGTGCCAGCAGCTTGATGACTAGCGGGAGTAGAGGGACAGATACGCAGTATTTT. Translating it yields CASSLMTSGSRGTDTQYF. Full variable domain (outside the CDR3, taken from reference TRBV7-8 and TRBJ2-3): GAGVSQSPRYKVAKRGQDVALRCDPISGHVSLFWYQQALGQGPEFLTYFQNEAQLDKSGLPSDRFFAERPEGSVSTLKIQRTQQEDSAVYLCASSLMTSGSRGTDTQYFGPGTRLTVL.

The chain employs TRBV29-1 and TRBJ1-1; the match to TRBD1 covers 7 bases. J lost 3 bases, V lost 7 bases, and 11 bases had no gene match. The germline gives CDR1 SQVTM, CDR2 ANQGSEA. This CDR3 has 14 residues. CDR3 DNA sequence: TGCAGCGCCAGAACGAGGGGGCCGGACACTGAAGCTTTCTTT. Translated, it gives CSARTRGPDTEAFF.

Many counts were recorded for this clonotype. This chain connects TRBV28 to TRBJ2-7, with D unresolved. This CDR3 has 12 residues. Trimming pared 2 bases from V and 3 bases from J, leaving 5 bases between. Germline loops: CDR1 MDHEN, CDR2 SYDVKM. In nucleotides, the CDR3 is TGTGCCAGCAGTTTAACAGTCTACGAGCAGTACTTC. Its protein product is CASSLTVYEQYF.

This clonotype was found many times. The gene calls are TRBV28 and TRBJ2-3; maybe TRBD1 (6 bases). The germline gives CDR1 MDHEN, CDR2 SYDVKM. V was cut by 3 bases and J by 3 bases, with 16 bases left in between. The CDR3 sequence is 16 residues long. CDR3 sequence (DNA): TGTGCCAGCAGTTTCGATGAGGGGGTGAGGACAGATACGCAGTATTTT. This encodes CASSFDEGVRTDTQYF.

This clonotype was seen repeatedly, ten times or more. The CDR3 region is CASSELSGRMETQYF. DNA of the CDR3: TGTGCCAGCAGTGAACTTAGCGGGAGGATGGAGACCCAGTACTTC. This sequence joins TRBV12-3 or TRBV12-4 and TRBJ2-5, with 10 bases that match TRBD2. Losses at the gene ends were 5 bases for V and 5 bases for J; bases not matched to a gene: 8. This CDR3 has 15 amino acids.

This clonotype was found many times. The V call is TRBV5-8, the J call TRBJ2-7; maybe TRBD2 (5 bases). CDR1 SGHTS and CDR2 YDEGEE come from the germline V gene. The CDR3 runs to 15 residues. Trimming took 0 bases from V and 0 from J, leaving 10 bases between them. CDR3 DNA: TGTGCCAGCAGCTTGGTGAGGGCTTTCTCCTACGAGCAGTACTTC. This sequence encodes CASSLVRAFSYEQYF.

The chain joins TRBV9 to TRBJ1-4, with D uncertain. The V gene lost 4 bases and the J gene lost 0 bases, with 7 bases spanning the gap. There are 14 residues in the CDR3. From germline, CDR1 is SGDLS and CDR2 YYNGEE. In DNA, the CDR3 is TGTGCCAGCAGCTCAGTCGCAACTAATGAAAAACTGTTTTTT. This translates into CASSSVATNEKLFF. Together with reference TRBV9 and TRBJ1-4, the CDR3 gives the full variable domain: DSGVTQTPKHLITATGQRVTLRCSPRSGDLSVYWYQQSLDQGLQFLIQYYNGEERAKGNILERFSAQQFPDLHSELNLSSLELGDSALYFCASSSVATNEKLFFGSGTQLSVL.

Ten or more counts support this clonotype. The chain has TRBV29-1 and TRBJ1-1; D gene uncertain. V lost 4 bases and J lost 2, with 8 bases in between. The germline gives CDR1 SQVTM, CDR2 ANQGSEA. CDR3 length: 12 residues. The CDR3 region is CSVGTTNTEAFF. In DNA, the CDR3 is TGCAGCGTTGGGACTACTAACACTGAAGCTTTCTTT.

In this sample, this clonotype turned up a few times. V usage is TRBV7-2 and J usage is TRBJ1-4; D unclear. The CDR3 consists of 16 residues. Germline V gives CDR1 SGHTA, CDR2 FQGNSA. Trimming left V 4 bases short and J 4 bases short, with 16 bases between. CDR3 in amino acids: CASSYRGRAVNEKLFF. The CDR3 nucleotides read TGTGCCAGCAGCTATAGAGGGAGGGCGGTTAATGAAAAACTGTTTTTT.

The genes are TRBV6-4 and TRBJ2-3, with D possibly TRBD2 on 6 matching bases. Germline assignment: CDR1 MRHNA and CDR2 SNTAGT. Trimming shortened V by 3 bases and J by 0 bases, and 10 bases separated the two germline ends. The CDR3 is 15 residues long. The CDR3 reads CASSEFGGSTDTQYF. CDR3 DNA sequence: TGTGCCAGCAGTGAGTTCGGGGGAAGCACAGATACGCAGTATTTT.

This clonotype was picked up a small number of times. This rearrangement joins TRBV25-1 to TRBJ2-1, with a possible D match to TRBD1 (6 bases). Germline CDR1 and CDR2: MGHDK and SYGVNS. V dropped 10 bases and J dropped 4 bases, with 17 bases sitting between them. The CDR3 spans 14 residues. CDR3 residues: CATSQGNPYNEQFF. CDR3 sequence (DNA): TGTGCCACCTCTCAGGGGAACCCGTACAATGAGCAGTTCTTC. The entire variable domain, with the rest obtained from reference TRBV25-1 and TRBJ2-1, is as follows: EADIYQTPRYLVIGTGKKITLECSQTMGHDKMYWYQQDPGMELHLIHYSYGVNSTEKGDLSSESTVSRIRTEHFPLTLESARPSHTSQYLCATSQGNPYNEQFFGPGTRLTVL.

This clonotype was detected ten times or more. V is TRBV12-3 or TRBV12-4 and J is TRBJ2-7, with 10 bases matching TRBD2. The J segment lost 6 bases and the V segment lost 6 bases, leaving 14 bases of the junction unmatched. This CDR3 contains 16 residues. The CDR3 loop reads CASSLSGRALRVEQYF. The CDR3 DNA reads as TGTGCCAGCAGCCTCAGCGGGAGGGCCTTGCGGGTCGAGCAGTACTTC.

This clonotype appeared a few times. The chain recombines TRBV7-9 with TRBJ2-1; TRBD1 or TRBD2 may be the D gene (5 bases each). The V end lost 3 bases, the J end lost 5 bases, and 14 bases lay between the germline ends. CDR3 length: 15 residues. The V gene's germline CDR1 is SEHNR and CDR2 FQNEAQ (reference sequence). CDR3 loop: CASSLVRDPDNEQFF. CDR3 sequence (DNA): TGTGCCAGCAGCTTGGTCAGGGACCCCGACAATGAGCAGTTCTTC.

This clonotype has just a few counts. The rearrangement joins TRBV29-1 to TRBJ2-1, with 12 bases aligning to TRBD2. Germline V gives CDR1 SQVTM, CDR2 ANQGSEA. This CDR3 is built from 17 residues. Trimming at V came to 4 bases and at J to 5 bases, leaving 12 bases not matched to a gene. Here the CDR3 DNA reads TGCAGCGTTGGGGCTAGCGGGAGGGTATCGTACCACAATGAGCAGTTCTTC. As protein: CSVGASGRVSYHNEQFF.

The chain carries TRBV3-1 and TRBJ2-3; 7 bases fit TRBD1. Germline CDR1 reads LGHDT; CDR2 reads YNNKEL (reference sequence). CDR3 length: 16 amino acids. Trimming cost V 5 bases and J 5 bases; bases outside gene matches: 13. The CDR3 is CASSGSDRELVDTQYF. The CDR3, as DNA: TGTGCCAGCAGCGGGAGTGACAGGGAGTTGGTAGATACGCAGTATTTT.

Turning to this clonotype: One base away lies a much larger clone, so this may be a sequencing read error. This sequence joins TRBV28 and TRBJ2-7; 9 bases are shared with TRBD1. The germline V gene has CDR1 MDHEN and CDR2 SYDVKM. The CDR3 sequence is 14 residues long. CDR3 residues: CASRRGGTGWEQHF. The CDR3 DNA reads TGTGCCAGTCGTCGTGGTGGGACAGGGTGGGAGCAGCACTTC.

This clonotype was seen many times. CDR3 sequence (DNA): TGTGCCAGCAGTTTAGGGTCAGGGTTCAAATACGAGCAGTACTTC. Protein sequence: CASSLGSGFKYEQYF. This chain joins TRBV28 and TRBJ2-7; tentatively, D is TRBD1 (5 bases). Germline values: CDR1 MDHEN, CDR2 SYDVKM. Trimming took off 2 bases at V and 4 bases at J, with 15 bases between the two ends. The length of the CDR3 is 15 residues.

On this clonotype: A clone one base away is much larger, so this may be a read error. The V and J genes are TRBV3-1 and TRBJ2-5, with 14 bases fitting TRBD2. The CDR3 length is 17 residues. CDR1 LGHDT and CDR2 YNNKEL come from the germline V gene (reference sequence). CDR3 bases: TGTGCCAGCAGCCAGCGACTAGCGGGAGGGATTCAAGAGACCCAGAACTTC. Translating it yields CASSQRLAGGIQETQNF.

Concerning this clonotype: A read error may explain this, as a much larger clone is one base away. Here the CDR3 omits its conserved ending phenylalanine or tryptophan, so a read error is the likely source. This CDR3 is CASRESSYEQYL. The CDR3 DNA is TGTGCCAGCAGGGAGAGCTCCTACGAGCAGTACCTC. V and J are TRBV2 and TRBJ2-7; D uncertain. The CDR3 covers 12 residues. V was clipped by 6 bases and J by 0 bases, with 6 bases between them. Germline V gene sequence: CDR1 SNHLY, CDR2 FYNNEI.

Comments on this clonotype: A much bigger clone sits one base away, suggesting this may be a read error. The CDR3 bases are TGTGCCAGCCGTGGAAAGGGGGAGACTCACGAGCAGTACTTC. It yields the protein CASRGKGETHEQYF. The chain joins TRBV5-5 to TRBJ2-7, with D possibly being TRBD1 (6 bases). The CDR3 covers 14 residues. CDR1 SGHKS and CDR2 YYEKEE come from the germline V gene (reference sequence). V was shortened by 7 bases and J by 5 bases, with 19 bases between the two germline ends. The whole variable domain, filled in from reference TRBV5-5 and TRBJ2-7, reads DAGVTQSPTHLIKTRGQQVTLRCSPISGHKSVSWYQQVLGQGPQFIFQYYEKEERGRGNFPDRFSARQFPNYSSELNVNALLLGDSALYLCASRGKGETHEQYFGPGTRLTVT.

The sample holds many counts of this clonotype. The chain links TRBV30 to TRBJ2-1; D is ambiguous. Per the germline V gene, CDR1 is GTSNPN and CDR2 is SVGIG (reference sequence). This CDR3 has 13 residues. V dropped 2 bases and J dropped 4 bases, with 9 bases sitting between them. The CDR3 coding sequence is TGTGCCTGGAGTTGGCAGATGTACAATGAGCAGTTCTTC. Translated: CAWSWQMYNEQFF.